This TCR beta chain originates from a study of T cells in Graves' hyperthyroidism and ophthalmopathy. TCR beta CDR3 region amplification was performed from RNA transcripts. The TCR CDR3 first-round RT-PCR relied on the HTBI primer set. TCRdb ran MiXCR on the multiplex PCR reads and lists one entry per CDR3 protein. The sample lists tens of thousands of distinct CDR3 sequences, around 55% occurring once. J was trimmed by 3 bases and V by 1 base; bases with no gene match: 17. From germline, CDR1 is DFQATT and CDR2 SNEGSKA (reference sequence). This CDR3 region has 19 residues. The gene calls are TRBV20-1 and TRBJ2-2, with TRBD1 matching over 7 bases. The sequenced sample was peripheral blood or thyroid tissue (not recorded which). This TCR was recovered from a man aged 18 to 35 with Graves' hyperthyroidism. The CDR3 is CSARATGSRIIRDTGELFF. The CDR3 region has the DNA TGCAGTGCTAGAGCGACAGGGTCCAGAATAATCCGGGACACCGGGGAGCTGTTTTTT.